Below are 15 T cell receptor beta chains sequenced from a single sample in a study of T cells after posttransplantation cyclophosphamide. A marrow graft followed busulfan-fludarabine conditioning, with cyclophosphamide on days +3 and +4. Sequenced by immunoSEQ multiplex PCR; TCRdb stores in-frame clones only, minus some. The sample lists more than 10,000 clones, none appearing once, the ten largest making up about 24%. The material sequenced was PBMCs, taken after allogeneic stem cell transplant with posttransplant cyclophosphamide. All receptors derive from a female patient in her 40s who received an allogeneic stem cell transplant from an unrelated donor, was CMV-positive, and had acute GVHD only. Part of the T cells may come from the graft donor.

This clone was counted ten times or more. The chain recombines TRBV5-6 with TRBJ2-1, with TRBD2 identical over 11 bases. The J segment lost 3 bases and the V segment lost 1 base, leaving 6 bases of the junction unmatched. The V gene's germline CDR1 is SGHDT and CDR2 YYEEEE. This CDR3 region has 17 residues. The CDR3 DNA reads TGTGCCAGCAGCTTGCGCCCGGGACTAGCGGTCTACAATGAGCAGTTCTTC. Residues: CASSLRPGLAVYNEQFF.

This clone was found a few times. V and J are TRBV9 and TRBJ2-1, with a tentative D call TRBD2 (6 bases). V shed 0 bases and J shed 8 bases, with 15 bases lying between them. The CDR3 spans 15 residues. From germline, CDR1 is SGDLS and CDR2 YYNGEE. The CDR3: CASSVASLANDEQFF. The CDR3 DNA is TGTGCCAGCAGCGTAGCGTCGCTAGCGAACGATGAGCAGTTCTTC.

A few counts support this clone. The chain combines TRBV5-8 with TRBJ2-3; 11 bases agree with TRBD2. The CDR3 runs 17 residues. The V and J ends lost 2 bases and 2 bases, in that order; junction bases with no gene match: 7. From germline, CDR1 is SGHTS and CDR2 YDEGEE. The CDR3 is CASSFPKTSGITDTQYF. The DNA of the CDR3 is TGTGCCAGCAGCTTCCCTAAGACTAGCGGGATCACAGATACGCAGTATTTT.

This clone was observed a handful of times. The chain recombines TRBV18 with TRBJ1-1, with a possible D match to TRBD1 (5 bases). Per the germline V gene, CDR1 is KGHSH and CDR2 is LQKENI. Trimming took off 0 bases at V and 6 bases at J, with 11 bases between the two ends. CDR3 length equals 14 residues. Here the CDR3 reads CASSPPPGFPEAFF. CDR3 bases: TGTGCCAGCTCACCACCGCCAGGGTTCCCTGAAGCTTTCTTT.

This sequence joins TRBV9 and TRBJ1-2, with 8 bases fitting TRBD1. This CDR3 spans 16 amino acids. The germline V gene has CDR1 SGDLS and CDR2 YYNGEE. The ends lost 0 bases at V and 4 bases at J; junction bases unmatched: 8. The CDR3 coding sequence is TGTGCCAGCAGCGTAGCCCATTTCCAGGGGGCCTATGGCTACACCTTC. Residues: CASSVAHFQGAYGYTF.

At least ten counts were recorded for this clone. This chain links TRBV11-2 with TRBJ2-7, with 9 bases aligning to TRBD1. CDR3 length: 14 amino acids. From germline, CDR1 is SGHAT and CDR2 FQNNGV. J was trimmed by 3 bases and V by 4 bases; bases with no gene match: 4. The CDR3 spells CASSYGTGLYEQYF. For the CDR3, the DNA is TGTGCCAGCAGCTACGGGACAGGGCTCTACGAGCAGTACTTC.

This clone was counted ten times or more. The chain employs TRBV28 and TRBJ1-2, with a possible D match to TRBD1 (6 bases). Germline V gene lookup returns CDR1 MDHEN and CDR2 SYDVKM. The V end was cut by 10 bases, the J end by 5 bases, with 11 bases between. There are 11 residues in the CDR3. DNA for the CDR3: TGTGCCATCGCAGACAGGTATGGCTACACCTTC. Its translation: CAIADRYGYTF.

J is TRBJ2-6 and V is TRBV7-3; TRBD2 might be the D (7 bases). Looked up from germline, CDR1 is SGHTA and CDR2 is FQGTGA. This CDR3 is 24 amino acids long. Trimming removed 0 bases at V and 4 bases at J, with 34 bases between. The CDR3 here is CASSLTSGYRGGAMECSGANVLTF. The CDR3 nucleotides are TGTGCCAGCAGCTTAACTAGTGGTTATAGGGGGGGCGCAATGGAGTGTTCGGGGGCCAACGTCCTGACTTTC.

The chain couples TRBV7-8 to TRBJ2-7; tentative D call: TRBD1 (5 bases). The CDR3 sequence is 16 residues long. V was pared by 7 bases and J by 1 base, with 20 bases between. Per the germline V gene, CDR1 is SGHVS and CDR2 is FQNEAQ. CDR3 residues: CASTLTKQTGSYEQYF. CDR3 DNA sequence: TGTGCCAGCACCCTAACTAAACAAACAGGTTCCTACGAGCAGTACTTC.

The CDR3 nucleotides read TGTGCCAGCAGTCCACGGGGGACAGGGGTCTCCTACGAGCAGTACTTC. This encodes CASSPRGTGVSYEQYF. The chain recombines TRBV2 with TRBJ2-5, with 10 bases aligning to TRBD1. Near its end, the DNA agrees better with TRBJ2-7, so the J call may be wrong. Germline V gene sequence: CDR1 SNHLY, CDR2 FYNNEI. The CDR3 runs 16 residues.

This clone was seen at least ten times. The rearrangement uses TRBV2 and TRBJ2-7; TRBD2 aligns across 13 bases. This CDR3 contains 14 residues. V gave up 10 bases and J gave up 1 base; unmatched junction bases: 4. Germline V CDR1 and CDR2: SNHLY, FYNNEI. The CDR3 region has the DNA TGTGCCACCGCGGGACTAGCGGGATCCTACGAGCAGTACTTC. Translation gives CATAGLAGSYEQYF. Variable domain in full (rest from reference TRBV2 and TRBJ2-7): EPEVTQTPSHQVTQMGQEVILRCVPISNHLYFYWYRQILGQKVEFLVSFYNNEISEKSEIFDDQFSVERPDGSNFTLKIRSTKLEDSAMYFCATAGLAGSYEQYFGPGTRLTVT.

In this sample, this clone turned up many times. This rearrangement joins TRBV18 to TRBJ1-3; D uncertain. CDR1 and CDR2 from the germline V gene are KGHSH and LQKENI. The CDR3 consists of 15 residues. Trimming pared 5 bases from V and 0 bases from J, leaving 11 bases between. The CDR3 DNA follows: TGTGCCAGCTCAACTACGACGGGCTCTGGAAACACCATATATTTT. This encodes CASSTTTGSGNTIYF. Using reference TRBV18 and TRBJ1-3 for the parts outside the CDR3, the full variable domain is NAGVMQNPRHLVRRRGQEARLRCSPMKGHSHVYWYRQLPEEGLKFMVYLQKENIIDESGMPKERFSAEFPKEGPSILRIQQVVRGDSAAYFCASSTTTGSGNTIYFGEGSWLTVV.

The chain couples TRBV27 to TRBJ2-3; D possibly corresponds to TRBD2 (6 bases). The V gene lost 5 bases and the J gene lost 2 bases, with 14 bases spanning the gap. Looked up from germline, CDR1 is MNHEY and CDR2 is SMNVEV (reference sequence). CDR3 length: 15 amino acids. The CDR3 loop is CASSLRLGITDTQYF. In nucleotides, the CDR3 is TGTGCCAGCAGTCTCCGACTAGGTATCACAGATACGCAGTATTTT.

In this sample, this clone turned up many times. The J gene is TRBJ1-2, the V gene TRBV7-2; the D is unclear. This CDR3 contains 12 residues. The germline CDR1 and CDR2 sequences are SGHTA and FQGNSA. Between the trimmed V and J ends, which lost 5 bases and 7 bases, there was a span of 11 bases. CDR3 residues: CASSARSSGYTF. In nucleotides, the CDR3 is TGTGCCAGCAGCGCCAGGTCCAGTGGCTACACCTTC.

The DNA of the CDR3 is TGTGCCAGCAGCTGGACAGGGGGTGGCTACACCTTC. Protein product: CASSWTGGGYTF. V gene TRBV4-2 combines with J gene TRBJ1-2; 10 nucleotides line up with TRBD1. Germline CDR1 and CDR2: LGHNA and YNFKEQ. Trimming removed 5 bases from V and 7 bases from J; junction bases left unmatched: 1. The CDR3 contains 12 residues.